These T cell receptor beta chains were read from a single sample in a study of blood T cells in healthy people across ages. TCRdb re-called the 5' RACE reads with MiXCR, one entry per CDR3 protein. The sample holds some 1,000,000 distinct CDR3 sequences; 25% are singletons and the top ten take approximately 0.7%. A further study also used this sample, focusing on T cells of mothers and their children.

The sequencing input was blood. The receptors were sampled from a girl aged 2 to 9 in good health. CDR3s include the opening cysteine and the closing phenylalanine or tryptophan. Each record gives: CDR3 DNA, CDR3 protein, V gene, J gene, D gene, clone size. The D gene is left open where the match is weak. A row's size may be missing; if present it is once, few, many or a size class.

cdr3_nt: TGTGCCAGCGGGACTAGCGGTGGGTACAGTGGCAATGAGCAGTTCTTC
cdr3_aa: CASGTSGGYSGNEQFF
v_call: TRBV28
j_call: TRBJ2-1
d_call: TRBD2
clone_size: -

cdr3_nt: TGCAGTGCTGTTGACTACCTCGATTACAATGAGCAGTTCTTC
cdr3_aa: CSAVDYLDYNEQFF
v_call: TRBV20-1
j_call: TRBJ2-1
d_call: -
clone_size: few

cdr3_nt: TGTGCCAGCAGCCGGACAGGGAGGATCACTGAAGCTTTCTTT
cdr3_aa: CASSRTGRITEAFF
v_call: TRBV9
j_call: TRBJ1-1
d_call: TRBD1
clone_size: few

cdr3_nt: TGCAGCGTCTCCGGACTCCCGAGAGATGCCATTCAGTACTTC
cdr3_aa: CSVSGLPRDAIQYF
v_call: TRBV29-1
j_call: TRBJ2-4
d_call: -
clone_size: -

cdr3_nt: TGCGCCAGCAGCCAAGTGGACCCACAGCCGACCTCTGAAGCTTTCTTT
cdr3_aa: CASSQVDPQPTSEAFF
v_call: TRBV4-1
j_call: TRBJ1-1
d_call: -
clone_size: once

cdr3_nt: TGCAGTGCTAGGGGGCTAGGGCAGCACATTCAGTACTTC
cdr3_aa: CSARGLGQHIQYF
v_call: TRBV20-1
j_call: TRBJ2-4
d_call: -
clone_size: -

cdr3_nt: TGTGCCAGCAGCCCCTTAGCGGCTCTAATTAGCACAGATACGCAGTATTTT
cdr3_aa: CASSPLAALISTDTQYF
v_call: TRBV7-2
j_call: TRBJ2-3
d_call: -
clone_size: -

cdr3_nt: TGCGCCAGCAGCTTGGGGGAGGGGTGGACTGAAGCTTTCTTT
cdr3_aa: CASSLGEGWTEAFF
v_call: TRBV5-1
j_call: TRBJ1-1
d_call: -
clone_size: few

cdr3_nt: TGTGCCAGCAGTACTACGGACAGATCGAACACTGAAGCTTTCTTT
cdr3_aa: CASSTTDRSNTEAFF
v_call: TRBV12-3/TRBV12-4
j_call: TRBJ1-1
d_call: -
clone_size: -

cdr3_nt: TGCGCCAGCAGCAAATACGGAGCCGGACAGGGGATTAATGAGCAGTTCTTC
cdr3_aa: CASSKYGAGQGINEQFF
v_call: TRBV4-3
j_call: TRBJ2-1
d_call: TRBD1
clone_size: -

cdr3_nt: TGCGCCAGCAGCTCAAATGGAGACTTTTATGGCTACACCTTC
cdr3_aa: CASSSNGDFYGYTF
v_call: TRBV5-1
j_call: TRBJ1-2
d_call: -
clone_size: -

cdr3_nt: TGCGCCAGCAGCCAAGACCTAGCGGGAGAGGGGACCCAGTACTTC
cdr3_aa: CASSQDLAGEGTQYF
v_call: TRBV4-1
j_call: TRBJ2-5
d_call: TRBD2
clone_size: few

cdr3_nt: TGTGCCAGCAGTCAGAACCTACCCCCACCCGAGCAGTACTTC
cdr3_aa: CASSQNLPPPEQYF
v_call: TRBV28
j_call: TRBJ2-7
d_call: -
clone_size: -

cdr3_nt: TGCAGCGTTGTCCTCGCGGGTGGTGAAAAACTGTTTTTT
cdr3_aa: CSVVLAGGEKLFF
v_call: TRBV29-1
j_call: TRBJ1-4
d_call: -
clone_size: -

cdr3_nt: TGTGCCAGCAGTTTACCCCCAGGAGATGAGCAGTTCTTC
cdr3_aa: CASSLPPGDEQFF
v_call: TRBV27
j_call: TRBJ2-1
d_call: -
clone_size: -

cdr3_nt: TGTGCCAGCAGCGTAGATGACAGGGGCAATCAGCCCCAGCATTTT
cdr3_aa: CASSVDDRGNQPQHF
v_call: TRBV9
j_call: TRBJ1-5
d_call: TRBD1
clone_size: -

cdr3_nt: TGTGCCAGCAGCTTCAAGGGGGACACACCGAGGGAGCTGTTTTTT
cdr3_aa: CASSFKGDTPRELFF
v_call: TRBV7-9
j_call: TRBJ2-2
d_call: -
clone_size: -

cdr3_nt: TGTGCCAGCAGTGCTGACGGACGCTACACCTTC
cdr3_aa: CASSADGRYTF
v_call: TRBV2
j_call: TRBJ1-2
d_call: -
clone_size: few

cdr3_nt: TGTGCCAGCAGCTTGTACCGCAGTCCCTCTGGAAACACCATATATTTT
cdr3_aa: CASSLYRSPSGNTIYF
v_call: TRBV5-4
j_call: TRBJ1-3
d_call: -
clone_size: few

cdr3_nt: TGTGCCAGCAGCCAACTTCAGGGCCAAGAGACCCAGTACTTC
cdr3_aa: CASSQLQGQETQYF
v_call: TRBV12-3/TRBV12-4
j_call: TRBJ2-5
d_call: -
clone_size: few

cdr3_nt: TGCGCCAGCAGCCAGGGGACAGGTCCCGGGGAGCTGTTTTTT
cdr3_aa: CASSQGTGPGELFF
v_call: TRBV5-1
j_call: TRBJ2-2
d_call: TRBD1
clone_size: -

cdr3_nt: TGTGCCACCAGTGTGGGAAACACCATATATTTT
cdr3_aa: CATSVGNTIYF
v_call: TRBV24-1
j_call: TRBJ1-3
d_call: -
clone_size: -

cdr3_nt: TGTGCCAGCAGCCAAACTAGCGGAAGCTACGAGCAGTACTTC
cdr3_aa: CASSQTSGSYEQYF
v_call: TRBV3-1
j_call: TRBJ2-7
d_call: TRBD2
clone_size: many

cdr3_nt: TGCGCCAGCAGCTTGGATGGACAGTCCATAGCCAAAAACATTCAGTACTTC
cdr3_aa: CASSLDGQSIAKNIQYF
v_call: TRBV5-1
j_call: TRBJ2-4
d_call: -
clone_size: few

cdr3_nt: TGCAGTGCTCGGGAGCGGGAGTGGAGGAAAGAGACCCAGTACTTC
cdr3_aa: CSAREREWRKETQYF
v_call: TRBV20-1
j_call: TRBJ2-5
d_call: TRBD2
clone_size: few

cdr3_nt: TGCGCCAGCAGCCTAAGGTCAGGCGATGAGCAGTTCTTC
cdr3_aa: CASSLRSGDEQFF
v_call: TRBV4-3
j_call: TRBJ2-1
d_call: -
clone_size: few

cdr3_nt: TGCAGTGCACCGCCGTCAGCGTCGGGGACCCAGTACTTC
cdr3_aa: CSAPPSASGTQYF
v_call: TRBV20-1
j_call: TRBJ2-5
d_call: -
clone_size: few

cdr3_nt: TGTGCCAGCAGCAAAAAGGGCGGAACCTACTCTGGAAACACCATATATTTT
cdr3_aa: CASSKKGGTYSGNTIYF
v_call: TRBV21-1
j_call: TRBJ1-3
d_call: -
clone_size: -

cdr3_nt: TGTGCCTTCCCAGTACAGCGGGAGCAGTACTTC
cdr3_aa: CAFPVQREQYF
v_call: TRBV21-1
j_call: TRBJ2-7
d_call: -
clone_size: few

cdr3_nt: TGTGCCAGCAGCCAAGAAGTCGTACAGGGGCTGAACACTGAAGCTTTCTTT
cdr3_aa: CASSQEVVQGLNTEAFF
v_call: TRBV14
j_call: TRBJ1-1
d_call: TRBD1
clone_size: -

cdr3_nt: TGTGCCAGCAGTTTCCGTTTGGAATTGAACACTGAAGCTTTCTTT
cdr3_aa: CASSFRLELNTEAFF
v_call: TRBV12-3/TRBV12-4
j_call: TRBJ1-1
d_call: -
clone_size: few

cdr3_nt: TGTGCCAGCAGCCAAATGGGGGCCACCTACGAGCAGTACTTC
cdr3_aa: CASSQMGATYEQYF
v_call: TRBV3-1
j_call: TRBJ2-7
d_call: -
clone_size: -

cdr3_nt: TGCAGTGCTACCCAGGACACTGAAGCTTTCTTT
cdr3_aa: CSATQDTEAFF
v_call: TRBV20-1
j_call: TRBJ1-1
d_call: -
clone_size: few

cdr3_nt: TGTGCCAGCAGGGAAACAGGACAGCCATGGGGGCCCAAAAACATTCAGTACTTC
cdr3_aa: CASRETGQPWGPKNIQYF
v_call: TRBV7-8
j_call: TRBJ2-4
d_call: -
clone_size: few

cdr3_nt: TGCAGCGTTGCCTTCGCTCTAGCCAAAAACATTCAGTACTTC
cdr3_aa: CSVAFALAKNIQYF
v_call: TRBV29-1
j_call: TRBJ2-4
d_call: -
clone_size: -

cdr3_nt: TGTGCCAGCAGTACTCCGGGACTAGCGGGAGCCGAAAGCTCCTACGAGCAGTACTTC
cdr3_aa: CASSTPGLAGAESSYEQYF
v_call: TRBV28
j_call: TRBJ2-7
d_call: TRBD2
clone_size: few

cdr3_nt: TGTGCCAGCAGCTTAGTAGGAGCGGAGACCCAGTACTTC
cdr3_aa: CASSLVGAETQYF
v_call: TRBV7-8
j_call: TRBJ2-5
d_call: -
clone_size: -

cdr3_nt: TGTGCCAGCAGTCTCCCCCAGGGGGCGGAGACCCAGTACTTC
cdr3_aa: CASSLPQGAETQYF
v_call: TRBV3-1
j_call: TRBJ2-5
d_call: TRBD1
clone_size: few

cdr3_nt: TGCAGCGTTCTAGTTGACTACGAGCAGTACTTC
cdr3_aa: CSVLVDYEQYF
v_call: TRBV29-1
j_call: TRBJ2-7
d_call: -
clone_size: -

cdr3_nt: TGTGCCAGCAGCGCCGAACCGAATCCCAACTATGGCTACACCTTC
cdr3_aa: CASSAEPNPNYGYTF
v_call: TRBV9
j_call: TRBJ1-2
d_call: -
clone_size: -

cdr3_nt: TGCGCCAGCAGCCAAGATCGATCCGAGATAAAAAACATTCAGTACTTC
cdr3_aa: CASSQDRSEIKNIQYF
v_call: TRBV4-3
j_call: TRBJ2-4
d_call: -
clone_size: -

cdr3_nt: TGTGCCAGCAGACGCAGGGAAAGAAGCACTGAAGCTTTCTTT
cdr3_aa: CASRRRERSTEAFF
v_call: TRBV7-3
j_call: TRBJ1-1
d_call: -
clone_size: -

cdr3_nt: TGTGCCAGCAGTCCCCCGGGCGGGAGCGATGAGCAGTTCTTC
cdr3_aa: CASSPPGGSDEQFF
v_call: TRBV28
j_call: TRBJ2-1
d_call: TRBD2
clone_size: few

cdr3_nt: TGTGCCAGCAAAAAGGACAGAGGCTACGAGCAGTACTTC
cdr3_aa: CASKKDRGYEQYF
v_call: TRBV7-2
j_call: TRBJ2-7
d_call: -
clone_size: -

cdr3_nt: TGCGCCAGCAGCTTGGCCACAACGGGAGACCCCCACTACAATGAGCAGTTCTTC
cdr3_aa: CASSLATTGDPHYNEQFF
v_call: TRBV5-1
j_call: TRBJ2-1
d_call: -
clone_size: few

cdr3_nt: TGTGCCAGCAGGGGTAGATTGACCTACGAGCAGTACTTC
cdr3_aa: CASRGRLTYEQYF
v_call: TRBV28
j_call: TRBJ2-7
d_call: -
clone_size: -

cdr3_nt: TGTGCCTTCCGGGACAGGGGATCCGGAAAACTGTTTTTT
cdr3_aa: CAFRDRGSGKLFF
v_call: TRBV28
j_call: TRBJ1-4
d_call: TRBD1
clone_size: -

cdr3_nt: TGCAGCGTCGCATTCCGACTAGCGGGAGACTACGAGCAGTACTTC
cdr3_aa: CSVAFRLAGDYEQYF
v_call: TRBV29-1
j_call: TRBJ2-7
d_call: TRBD2
clone_size: few

cdr3_nt: TGTGCCAGCAGTATGCGCACCGGGGAGCTGTTTTTT
cdr3_aa: CASSMRTGELFF
v_call: TRBV28
j_call: TRBJ2-2
d_call: -
clone_size: few

cdr3_nt: TGTGCCAGCAGCTGGACAGGCAAATCCGAGCAGTACTTC
cdr3_aa: CASSWTGKSEQYF
v_call: TRBV6-2/TRBV6-3
j_call: TRBJ2-7
d_call: TRBD1
clone_size: few

cdr3_nt: TGTGCCAGCAGGAATGGGGCTAGCGGGGAAGAGACCCAGTACTTC
cdr3_aa: CASRNGASGEETQYF
v_call: TRBV5-6
j_call: TRBJ2-5
d_call: TRBD2
clone_size: few

cdr3_nt: TGTGCCAGCAGCTTAGCGGCGGGGATCTACGAGCAGTACTTC
cdr3_aa: CASSLAAGIYEQYF
v_call: TRBV11-1
j_call: TRBJ2-7
d_call: -
clone_size: few